The T cell receptor beta chain under discussion was sequenced for a study of post-analysis software for immune sequencing data. Study observations and caveats: Four to six TRBV segments, including TRBV5-6, TRBV5-1 and TRBV20-1, were more frequent in patients than controls.

This clonotype was picked up one time. Antigen: not known. Germline assignment: CDR1 SGHRS and CDR2 YFSETQ. The CDR3 runs to 16 residues. Trimming shortened V by 0 bases and J by 3 bases, and 15 bases separated the two germline ends. Built from TCR beta cDNA, the libraries had unique molecular identifiers in them. Each CDR3 protein gets one entry after TCRdb re-called the PCR reads with MiXCR. The table includes roughly 870,000 distinct CDR3 sequences, about 53% detected once. The clonotype originates from a girl under 18 with multiple sclerosis. The sequenced sample was blood. V is TRBV5-1 and J is TRBJ1-2, with unresolved D. The CDR3 DNA reads TGCGCCAGCAGCTTGGACCTAACCGTAACTCACTATGGCTACACCTTC. It translates to CASSLDLTVTHYGYTF.